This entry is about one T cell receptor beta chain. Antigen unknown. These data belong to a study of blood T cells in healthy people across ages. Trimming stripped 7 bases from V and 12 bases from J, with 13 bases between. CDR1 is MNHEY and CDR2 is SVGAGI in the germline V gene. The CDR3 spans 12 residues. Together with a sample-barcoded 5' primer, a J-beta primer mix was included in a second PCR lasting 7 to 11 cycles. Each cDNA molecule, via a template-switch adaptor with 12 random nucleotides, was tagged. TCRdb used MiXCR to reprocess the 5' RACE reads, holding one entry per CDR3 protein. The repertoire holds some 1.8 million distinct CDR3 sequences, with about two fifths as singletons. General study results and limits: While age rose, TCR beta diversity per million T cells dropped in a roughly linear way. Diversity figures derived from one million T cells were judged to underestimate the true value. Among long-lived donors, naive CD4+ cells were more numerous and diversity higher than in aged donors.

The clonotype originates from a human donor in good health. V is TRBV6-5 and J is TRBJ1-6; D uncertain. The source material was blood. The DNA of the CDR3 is TGTGCCAGCAAATCCCGATTGGGACCCCTCCACTTT. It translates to CASKSRLGPLHF.